The 23 T cell receptor beta chains reported below all come from one sample, sequenced in a study of blood T cell repertoires in COVID-19 (dated by TCRdb to between 2020 and 2021). Library construction relied on the immunoSEQ multiplex PCR assay. TCRdb holds this immuneACCESS table with in-frame rearrangements only. Some clones are missing; in checked studies, unresolved V genes explain under half, and the rest has no known cause. The sample records about 160,000 clones, about 92% of which are singletons. Jointly, the top ten make up roughly 5% of the sample. Sequencing was carried out using peripheral blood. Receptor source: a man aged 30 to 45 with COVID-19, enrolled during active disease.

DNA for the CDR3: TGTGCCAGCAGCCGTTTAGAGGCAGGGGGCCGGCAAACTTTCTTT. Its protein product is CASSRLEAGGRQTFF. The V gene is TRBV3-1 (or the pseudogene TRBV3-2), the J gene TRBJ1-1, with TRBD1 identical over 8 bases. CDR3 size: 15 residues. The trim removed 4 bases at V and 12 bases at J, leaving 16 bases unmatched. The germline V gene has CDR1 LGHDT and CDR2 YNNKEL (reference sequence).

In this sample, this clone turned up a few times. The chain uses TRBV2 and TRBJ1-5; no firm D call. The CDR3 has 14 amino acids. The germline CDR1 and CDR2 sequences are SNHLY and FYNNEI. Trimming removed 3 bases at V and 0 bases at J, with 6 bases between. The CDR3 DNA is TGTGCCAGCAGTGACAGTGATAGCAATCAGCCCCAGCATTTT. Encoded protein: CASSDSDSNQPQHF.

The chain combines TRBV18 with TRBJ1-5; the D gene is possibly TRBD1 (5 bases). V shed 1 base and J shed 3 bases, with 7 bases lying between them. CDR3 size: 14 residues. Germline assignment: CDR1 KGHSH and CDR2 LQKENI. CDR3 nucleotide sequence: TGTGCCAGCTCACCACGACAGACCAATCAGCCCCAGCATTTT. Encoded protein: CASSPRQTNQPQHF. Full variable domain (rest looked up from reference TRBV18 and TRBJ1-5): NAGVMQNPRHLVRRRGQEARLRCSPMKGHSHVYWYRQLPEEGLKFMVYLQKENIIDESGMPKERFSAEFPKEGPSILRIQQVVRGDSAAYFCASSPRQTNQPQHFGDGTRLSIL.

This clone was counted a single time. The V call is TRBV9, the J call TRBJ2-3, with 13 bases that match TRBD2. Per the germline V gene, CDR1 is SGDLS and CDR2 is YYNGEE. CDR3 length: 16 residues. J lost 5 bases, V lost 0 bases, and 3 bases had no gene match. The CDR3 nucleotides are TGTGCCAGCAGCGTAGGACTAGCGGGGGGTGTAGATACGCAGTATTTT. Translation: CASSVGLAGGVDTQYF.

CDR3 loop: CASSVGHFSGNTIYF. The CDR3 bases are TGTGCCAGCAGCGTAGGACATTTCTCTGGAAACACCATATATTTT. The V gene is TRBV9, the J gene TRBJ1-3; D is undetermined. CDR1 is SGDLS, CDR2 YYNGEE, per germline. CDR3 length: 15 residues. Deletions cut 0 bases from V and 0 bases from J, with 7 bases between.

The chain links TRBV27 to TRBJ2-2, with a tentative D call TRBD1 (7 bases). This CDR3 region has 15 residues. CDR1 is MNHEY and CDR2 is SMNVEV in the germline V gene (reference sequence). V lost 6 bases and J 4 bases, leaving 15 bases between the germline ends. CDR3 in DNA: TGTGCCAGCAGAAGGGGGCTCGGGGGCACCGGGGAGCTGTTTTTT. Its protein product is CASRRGLGGTGELFF.

This clone appeared a single time. The chain is built from TRBV7-9 and TRBJ1-1, with D uncertain. The germline CDR1 and CDR2 sequences are SEHNR and FQNEAQ (reference sequence). This CDR3 contains 15 residues. V lost 2 bases and J lost 5, with 15 bases in between. The CDR3 region has the DNA TGTGCCAGCAGCTTAACGCAAACGGGAGGGACTGAAGCTTTCTTT. It is translated as CASSLTQTGGTEAFF. The full variable domain, its missing parts supplied by reference TRBV7-9 and TRBJ1-1, is DTGVSQNPRHKITKRGQNVTFRCDPISEHNRLYWYRQTLGQGPEFLTYFQNEAQLEKSRLLSDRFSAERPKGSFSTLEIQRTEQGDSAMYLCASSLTQTGGTEAFFGQGTRLTVV.

This sequence joins TRBV11-2 and TRBJ2-5; 7 nucleotides agree with TRBD1. In germline, CDR1 is SGHAT, CDR2 FQNNGV. The ends lost 6 bases at V and 2 bases at J; junction bases unmatched: 15. This CDR3 has 17 amino acids. The CDR3 spells CASRTPRTGRGQETQYF. As DNA, the CDR3 is TGTGCCAGCAGAACCCCCCGAACGGGCAGGGGGCAAGAGACCCAGTACTTC.

This clone appeared a single time. Written as DNA, the CDR3 is TGTGCCAGCAGCACGCGGGACAGGGGTAATTATGGCTACACCTTC. Its translation is CASSTRDRGNYGYTF. This rearrangement joins TRBV7-9 to TRBJ1-2; 10 bases line up with TRBD1. Germline-derived CDR1 and CDR2 are SEHNR and FQNEAQ (reference sequence). The CDR3 spans 15 residues. The ends lost 5 bases at V and 5 bases at J; junction bases unmatched: 8. Full variable domain (missing parts from reference TRBV7-9 and TRBJ1-2): DTGVSQNPRHKITKRGQNVTFRCDPISEHNRLYWYRQTLGQGPEFLTYFQNEAQLEKSRLLSDRFSAERPKGSFSTLEIQRTEQGDSAMYLCASSTRDRGNYGYTFGSGTRLTVV.

This chain uses TRBV5-1 with TRBJ2-5; D is perhaps TRBD2 (5 bases). The V gene lost 1 base and the J gene lost 4 bases, with 17 bases spanning the gap. The CDR3 totals 16 residues. Germline lookup yields CDR1 SGHRS and CDR2 YFSETQ. The chain's CDR3 is CASSLRASGRVETQYF. CDR3 bases: TGCGCCAGCAGCTTGCGGGCGTCCGGGCGGGTAGAGACCCAGTACTTC.

The V gene is TRBV11-2, the J gene TRBJ1-3, with TRBD1 as a possible D gene (5 bases). The germline V gene encodes CDR1 SGHAT and CDR2 FQNNGV. Trimming took 0 bases from V and 0 from J, leaving 12 bases between them. CDR3 length equals 17 residues. CDR3 DNA sequence: TGTGCCAGCAGCTTAGATCCCCAGGGATACTCTGGAAACACCATATATTTT. Amino acids: CASSLDPQGYSGNTIYF.

The rearrangement links TRBV19 to TRBJ1-1; 7 bases are shared with TRBD1. CDR3 length: 15 amino acids. Trimming removed 1 base from V and 5 bases from J; junction bases left unmatched: 7. Germline values: CDR1 LNHDA, CDR2 SQIVND (reference sequence). CDR3 protein: CASSIAGRGRTEAFF. CDR3 nucleotides: TGTGCCAGTAGTATAGCGGGCAGGGGGAGGACTGAAGCTTTCTTT.

V usage is TRBV23-1 and J usage is TRBJ1-6; TRBD1 matches at 10 bases. TRBV23-1 is placed among ORFs of uncertain function. The CDR3 has 16 residues. V shed 2 bases, J shed 10 bases, and the junction held 8 bases outside the gene matches. CDR3 in DNA: TGCGCCAGCAGTCAACAGTCCGGGACAGGGGACTCACCCCTCCACTTT. Its translation: CASSQQSGTGDSPLHF.

The DNA of the CDR3 is TGTGCCAGCAGACCCGAACAGGGGGCGAGAACTGAAGCTTTCTTT. Protein product: CASRPEQGARTEAFF. V usage is TRBV6-4 and J usage is TRBJ1-1; 9 nucleotides line up with TRBD1. Germline V gene sequence: CDR1 MRHNA, CDR2 SNTAGT. The ends lost 6 bases at V and 5 bases at J; junction bases unmatched: 10. The CDR3 has 15 residues.

The chain carries TRBV28 and TRBJ2-1; the D gene is possibly TRBD1 (6 bases). This CDR3 contains 16 residues. The V gene lost 6 bases and the J gene lost 5 bases, with 20 bases spanning the gap. CDR1 and CDR2 (germline): MDHEN, SYDVKM. CDR3 region: CASSPPPRTADNEQFF. CDR3 coding DNA: TGTGCCAGCAGCCCACCCCCCCGGACAGCAGACAATGAGCAGTTCTTC. The entire variable domain, with the rest obtained from reference TRBV28 and TRBJ2-1, is as follows: DVKVTQSSRYLVKRTGEKVFLECVQDMDHENMFWYRQDPGLGLRLIYFSYDVKMKEKGDIPEGYSVSREKKERFSLILESASTNQTSMYLCASSPPPRTADNEQFFGPGTRLTVL.

The J gene is TRBJ1-3, the V gene TRBV11-1; D is perhaps TRBD1 (6 bases). The CDR3 totals 15 residues. Germline V gives CDR1 SGHAT, CDR2 FQDESV (reference sequence). Trimming took 5 bases from V and 0 from J, leaving 11 bases between them. CDR3 sequence (DNA): TGTGCCAGCAGCGCCTCGGACAGCTCTGGAAACACCATATATTTT. This codes for CASSASDSSGNTIYF.

The chain recombines TRBV10-3 with TRBJ2-7; the match to TRBD1 covers 7 bases. This CDR3 spans 15 amino acids. The V gene's germline CDR1 is ENHRY and CDR2 SYGVKD. The V and J ends lost 3 bases and 0 bases, in that order; junction bases with no gene match: 5. The CDR3 region is CAISDFRDSSYEQYF. CDR3 bases: TGTGCCATCAGTGACTTCCGGGACAGCTCCTACGAGCAGTACTTC.

The rearrangement joins TRBV7-2 to TRBJ2-1, with 8 bases matching TRBD2. Germline V lookup: CDR1 SGHTA, CDR2 FQGNSA. With V trimmed by 2 bases and J by 3 bases, 0 bases remained unmatched. The CDR3 length is 14 residues. The CDR3 here is CASSLLAGYNEQFF. The CDR3, as DNA: TGTGCCAGCAGCTTACTAGCGGGCTACAATGAGCAGTTCTTC.

V gene TRBV7-2 combines with J gene TRBJ2-1; 11 bases are a match to TRBD2. CDR3 length equals 18 residues. Germline V gene data show CDR1 as SGHTA and CDR2 as FQGNSA. Trimming removed 2 bases from V and 4 bases from J; junction bases left unmatched: 10. CDR3 protein: CASSLKKLAGELYNEQFF. The DNA for the CDR3 is TGTGCCAGCAGCTTAAAAAAACTAGCGGGAGAGTTGTACAATGAGCAGTTCTTC.

The chain uses TRBV7-9 and TRBJ1-6; 8 positions match TRBD1. The CDR3 runs 14 residues. V trimming: 4 bases; J trimming: 17 bases; junction bases outside the gene matches: 13. Germline CDR1 and CDR2: SEHNR and FQNEAQ (reference sequence). Here the CDR3 reads CASSSQGAREKIHF. The CDR3 bases are TGTGCCAGCAGCTCCCAGGGGGCGCGCGAAAAAATCCACTTT.

The chain links TRBV3-1 (or the pseudogene TRBV3-2) to TRBJ1-2; D unresolved. The ends were cut back, 3 bases at V and 7 bases at J, with 27 bases in the middle. The CDR3 runs 18 residues. Looked up from germline, CDR1 is LGHDT and CDR2 is YNNKEL (reference sequence). The CDR3 region has the DNA TGTGCCAGCAGCCATCTGGGTTCCCTGACTGACGGATATTTTGGCTACACCTTC. Amino acid sequence: CASSHLGSLTDGYFGYTF.

With regard to this clone: This sample also contains other DNA sequences that code for the same CDR3. The rearrangement uses TRBV18 and TRBJ1-1; 8 positions agree with TRBD1. Looked up from germline, CDR1 is KGHSH and CDR2 is LQKENI. V gave up 5 bases and J gave up 0 bases; unmatched junction bases: 2. There are 14 residues in the CDR3. In DNA, the CDR3 is TGTGCCAGCTCATCGACAGGGGTGAACACTGAAGCTTTCTTT. Translated: CASSSTGVNTEAFF.

This chain joins TRBV27 and TRBJ1-3; weak D call: TRBD1 (6 bases). Trimming left V 3 bases short and J 0 bases short, with 12 bases between. Germline CDR1 MNHEY, CDR2 SMNVEV (reference sequence). The CDR3 runs to 16 residues. CDR3 DNA: TGTGCCAGCAGTTTGGGGGGGCTAGGCTCTGGAAACACCATATATTTT. Residues: CASSLGGLGSGNTIYF.